This T cell receptor (beta chain) came from a study of T cell responses to AZD1222 COVID-19 vaccine. Comment on this clone: Antigen specificity is unknown.

The junction had 6 bases not matched to a gene; V was cut back by 7 bases and J by 1 base. CDR1 is MNHEY, CDR2 SVGAGI, per germline. CDR3 length equals 14 residues. General study findings and limits: Repertoires in all cases were sampled only once the peak T cell response had passed. Spike-specific TCR depth and breadth grew after two AZD1222 doses. Spike as a whole was targeted by vaccine-associated CD4 TCRs, dominant at 160-218 and 743-854. Donors were chiefly white British, with a greater number of females, and clonal diversity was perhaps underestimated.

Produced via immunoSEQ multiplex PCR; TCRdb's table is partial and in-frame only. The profile covers around 94,000 clones, with 70% to 90% appearing a single time and under 25% taken by the ten largest. This clonotype originated in an adult in good health. The chain is built from TRBV6-5 and TRBJ1-1; the match to TRBD1 covers 7 bases. The sample here was peripheral blood, taken on day 0 of AZD1222 vaccination. For the CDR3, the DNA is TGTGCCAGCATTAACCGGGACAGGAACACTGAAGCTTTCTTT. Translating gives CASINRDRNTEAFF.